Each of the 19 T cell receptor beta chains below was sequenced from the same sample in a study of T cell responses to AZD1222 COVID-19 vaccine. The table came from immunoSEQ multiplex PCR; TCRdb's copy has only in-frame clones and leaves some out. The repertoire holds fewer than 200,000 clones, with 85% to 90% as singletons. This sample comprised peripheral blood, obtained on day 0 of AZD1222 vaccination. The source of these receptors is an adult in good health.

Remarks on this clone: The same CDR3 also results from other DNA sequences found in this sample. The J gene is TRBJ1-5, the V gene TRBV5-6; D not certain. V was pared by 4 bases and J by 4 bases, with 6 bases between. The CDR3 runs 12 residues. CDR1 is SGHDT, CDR2 YYEEEE, per germline. DNA of the CDR3: TGTGCCAGCAGCGTGGGAAATCAGCCCCAGCATTTT. This codes for CASSVGNQPQHF.

The chain links TRBV15 to TRBJ1-4; 7 bases are shared with TRBD1. V was clipped by 5 bases and J by 6 bases; unmatched bases: 12. CDR3 length: 16 amino acids. The V gene's germline CDR1 is LNHNV and CDR2 YYDKDF (reference sequence). DNA of the CDR3: TGTGCCACCAGCCACAGACAGGGTGCGTTTGATGAAAAACTGTTTTTT. It specifies CATSHRQGAFDEKLFF.

The chain carries TRBV6-6 and TRBJ2-7; the D call may be TRBD1 or TRBD2 (5 bases each). The CDR3 runs 12 residues. V dropped 6 bases and J dropped 6 bases, with 12 bases sitting between them. CDR1 is MNHNY and CDR2 is SVGAGI in the germline V gene (reference sequence). CDR3: CASRSGTREQYF. The DNA for the CDR3 is TGTGCCAGCAGATCCGGGACGCGCGAGCAGTACTTC.

The CDR3 reads CASSLVSGTEAFF. CDR3 nucleotide sequence: TGTGCCAGCAGCTTAGTCTCCGGCACTGAAGCTTTCTTT. The chain joins TRBV7-8 to TRBJ1-1; D unclear. The CDR3 is 13 amino acids. Trimming stripped 1 base from V and 4 bases from J, with 7 bases between. Per the germline V gene, CDR1 is SGHVS and CDR2 is FQNEAQ. Based on the CDR3 plus reference TRBV7-8 and TRBJ1-1, the full variable domain is GAGVSQSPRYKVAKRGQDVALRCDPISGHVSLFWYQQALGQGPEFLTYFQNEAQLDKSGLPSDRFFAERPEGSVSTLKIQRTQQEDSAVYLCASSLVSGTEAFFGQGTRLTVV.

On this clone itself: Other DNA sequences within the sample encode an identical CDR3. V is TRBV19 and J is TRBJ2-1; D is undetermined. Looked up from germline, CDR1 is LNHDA and CDR2 is SQIVND (reference sequence). The CDR3 has 13 amino acids. V was cut by 3 bases and J by 4 bases, with 7 bases left in between. The CDR3 DNA follows: TGTGCCAGTAGTATTAGTTCTTACAATGAGCAGTTCTTC. Translating gives CASSISSYNEQFF.

Concerning this clone: Other nucleotide sequences from this sample produce the same CDR3. This chain connects TRBV28 to TRBJ1-1, with 8 positions matching TRBD1. Per the germline V gene, CDR1 is MDHEN and CDR2 is SYDVKM. The CDR3 spans 14 residues. J was trimmed by 5 bases and V by 1 base; bases with no gene match: 3. CDR3 DNA: TGTGCCAGCAGTTTATCCAGGGGGCGGACTGAAGCTTTCTTT. Encoded protein: CASSLSRGRTEAFF.

This clone has more than one count but fewer than ten. V gene TRBV4-1 combines with J gene TRBJ1-4, with D possibly being TRBD1 (6 bases). The CDR3 runs 13 residues. V was clipped by 8 bases and J by 6 bases, with 13 bases between them. In germline, CDR1 is MGHRA, CDR2 YSYEKL. The CDR3 reads CASGGTNDEKLFF. CDR3 coding DNA: TGCGCCAGCGGGGGGACAAATGATGAAAAACTGTTTTTT.

The V call is TRBV7-2, the J call TRBJ1-1; D is uncertain. The CDR3 extends over 12 amino acids. The ends were cut back, 2 bases at V and 7 bases at J, with 8 bases in the middle. CDR1 and CDR2 from the germline V gene are SGHTA and FQGNSA. The CDR3 sequence is CASSLNPYEAFF. The DNA for the CDR3 is TGTGCCAGCAGCTTAAACCCGTATGAAGCTTTCTTT.

The sample holds one count of this clone. This chain connects TRBV4-3 to TRBJ2-5; 13 bases are shared with TRBD2. The CDR3 covers 20 residues. Germline V gives CDR1 LGHNA, CDR2 YSLEER. With 0 bases clipped from V and 0 bases from J, the junction kept 10 bases outside the gene matches. CDR3 in DNA: TGCGCCAGCAGCCAAGATTGGACTAGCGGGGGCCCTACGGACCAAGAGACCCAGTACTTC. This gives the protein CASSQDWTSGGPTDQETQYF.

The genes are TRBV7-9 and TRBJ1-2; D possibly corresponds to TRBD1 (6 bases). CDR3 length: 14 amino acids. Germline loops: CDR1 SEHNR, CDR2 FQNEAQ (reference sequence). Trimming shortened V by 3 bases and J by 2 bases, and 10 bases separated the two germline ends. CDR3 sequence (DNA): TGTGCCAGCAGCTTGGGGACACCAAACTATGGCTACACCTTC. It translates to CASSLGTPNYGYTF.

The chain links TRBV6-2 or TRBV6-3 to TRBJ2-5; 9 bases match TRBD1. This CDR3 comprises 15 residues. V gave up 6 bases and J gave up 7 bases; unmatched junction bases: 12. Germline loops: CDR1 MNHEY, CDR2 SVGEGT. CDR3: CASSLPGQGSWTQYF. DNA for the CDR3: TGTGCCAGCAGCCTTCCGGGACAGGGTTCATGGACCCAGTACTTC.

V usage is TRBV4-3 and J usage is TRBJ1-2; D is unclear. Between the trimmed V and J ends, which lost 1 base and 2 bases, there was a span of 14 bases. The V gene's germline CDR1 is LGHNA and CDR2 YSLEER. The CDR3 has 16 residues. The CDR3 DNA is TGCGCCAGCAGCCAAGGATACCAAGCGCGCAACTATGGCTACACCTTC. Translating it yields CASSQGYQARNYGYTF.

This chain links TRBV28 with TRBJ1-3; D call uncertain. The CDR3 has 12 amino acids. From germline, CDR1 is MDHEN and CDR2 SYDVKM. The V gene lost 6 bases and the J gene lost 2 bases, with 5 bases spanning the gap. In DNA form, the CDR3 reads TGTGCCAGCAGACGAACTGGAAACACCATATATTTT. Translating it yields CASRRTGNTIYF. Using reference TRBV28 and TRBJ1-3 for the parts outside the CDR3, the full variable domain is DVKVTQSSRYLVKRTGEKVFLECVQDMDHENMFWYRQDPGLGLRLIYFSYDVKMKEKGDIPEGYSVSREKKERFSLILESASTNQTSMYLCASRRTGNTIYFGEGSWLTVV.

V is TRBV28 and J is TRBJ2-7; 7 bases align to TRBD1. The CDR3 covers 15 residues. Unmatched junction bases numbered 8, after V lost 6 bases and J lost 0 bases. Germline CDR1 MDHEN, CDR2 SYDVKM. CDR3 bases: TGTGCCAGCAGCCACCCCCGGGACAGCTCCTACGAGCAGTACTTC. Translating gives CASSHPRDSSYEQYF.

This chain links TRBV29-1 with TRBJ2-7; D is possibly TRBD2 (5 bases). Germline-derived CDR1 and CDR2 are SQVTM and ANQGSEA. Trimming removed 3 bases from V and 3 bases from J, with 9 bases in between. The CDR3 has 12 amino acids. CDR3 amino acids: CSVEEVDYEQYF. The CDR3 DNA follows: TGCAGCGTTGAGGAGGTGGACTACGAGCAGTACTTC.

The chain links TRBV28 to TRBJ1-2; D is undetermined. Germline CDR1 and CDR2: MDHEN and SYDVKM. There are 15 residues in the CDR3. Between the trimmed V and J ends, which lost 5 bases and 5 bases, there was a span of 18 bases. The CDR3, as DNA: TGTGCCAGCAGTACCCTAAACCTAGGGAGGTATGGCTACACCTTC. Its translation: CASSTLNLGRYGYTF.

This clone showed up just a few times. The CDR3 spells CASSRTHQETQYF. For the CDR3, the DNA is TGTGCCAGCAGCAGGACACATCAAGAGACCCAGTACTTC. The chain links TRBV6-5 to TRBJ2-5; D is perhaps TRBD1 (5 bases). CDR3 size: 13 residues. V lost 6 bases and J 2 bases, leaving 10 bases between the germline ends. CDR1 is MNHEY, CDR2 SVGAGI, per germline.

The rearrangement uses TRBV7-8 and TRBJ2-7; D is perhaps TRBD2 (7 bases). The V gene's germline CDR1 is SGHVS and CDR2 FQNEAQ. V was cut by 5 bases and J by 2 bases, with 25 bases left in between. The CDR3 is 18 residues long. The CDR3 coding sequence is TGTGCCAGCAGCCGAATCGCCGGGGGGCGGGCTCTAACCTACGAGCAGTACTTC. Amino acids: CASSRIAGGRALTYEQYF.

The chain has TRBV29-1 and TRBJ1-1, with 10 bases aligning to TRBD1. Trimming took 1 base from V and 9 from J; bases not matched to a gene: 5. There are 13 residues in the CDR3. Germline V gene lookup returns CDR1 SQVTM and CDR2 ANQGSEA. CDR3 sequence: CSVEGQGAAQAFF. Here the CDR3 DNA reads TGCAGCGTTGAAGGACAGGGGGCGGCACAAGCTTTCTTT. Looking up the rest from reference TRBV29-1 and TRBJ1-1 gives the full variable domain: SAVISQKPSRDICQRGTSLTIQCQVDSQVTMMFWYRQQPGQSLTLIATANQGSEATYESGFVIDKFPISRPNLTFSTLTVSNMSPEDSSIYLCSVEGQGAAQAFFGQGTRLTVV.